Included here is one T cell receptor beta chain sequence, with context. Antigen unknown. These data come from a study of T-cell memory formation after mild COVID-19. The study's findings and limits: Shrinking CD4+ clones resided mostly in CM and EM, and CD8+ ones in EMRA.

Researchers used 5'RACE with constant-segment primers to make TCR alpha and TCR beta cDNA libraries that carry sample barcodes and UMIs. A single record per CDR3 protein comes from TCRdb applying MiXCR to the 5' RACE reads. The sample gives approximately 100,000 distinct CDR3 sequences, more than 9.5% of which show up once; about two fifths is in the top ten. Germline V lookup: CDR1 SGHNT, CDR2 YYREEE (reference sequence). This CDR3 is built from 16 residues. The V and J ends lost 0 bases and 0 bases, in that order; junction bases with no gene match: 2. The chain recombines TRBV5-4 with TRBJ2-7, with 11 positions matching TRBD2. The TCR sequence derives from a man between 18 and 29 years old who had mild COVID-19 (a few samples of this study predate the infection). Cell type and time point are not known. The sequencing sample was made of PBMCs or a T cell subset sorted from them (not recorded which). The CDR3 DNA follows: TGTGCCAGCAGCTTGGGACTAGCGGGGACCTCCTACGAGCAGTACTTC. It encodes CASSLGLAGTSYEQYF.